These 4 T cell receptor beta chains share one sample of origin, sequenced in a study of cytomegalovirus exposure and HLA in healthy donors. This PCR relied on a set of 60 Vbeta primers and 13 Jbeta primers. TCRdb's copy holds only in-frame clones and misses some; the assay was immunoSEQ multiplex PCR. The sample includes 150,000 to 200,000 clones, around 85% of them seen just once. Sequencing used PBMCs. The receptor set was obtained from a man aged 35 to 55 in good health and CMV-seropositive.

This rearrangement joins TRBV5-1 to TRBJ1-6; tentative D call: TRBD1 (6 bases). The CDR3 runs 14 residues. Germline V lookup: CDR1 SGHRS, CDR2 YFSETQ. Trimming took 5 bases from V and 9 from J, leaving 15 bases between them. The CDR3 nucleotides are TGCGCCAGCAGGAGGACAGAAGGCACTTCACCCCTCCACTTT. Translating it yields CASRRTEGTSPLHF.

The chain couples TRBV27 to TRBJ2-1, with TRBD2 matching over 11 bases. J gave up 6 bases and V 5 bases, and 6 bases lay outside the gene matches. The CDR3 is made up of 15 amino acids. CDR1 and CDR2 (germline): MNHEY, SMNVEV (reference sequence). CDR3 in DNA: TGTGCCAGCAGTACACTAGCGGGGGTTGGCAATGAGCAGTTCTTC. It codes for CASSTLAGVGNEQFF.

This clone has just one count. This CDR3 is also generated by other DNA sequences in the sample. The chain combines TRBV6-5 with TRBJ1-5; possibly TRBD1 for D (6 bases). The CDR3 extends over 14 amino acids. V lost 2 bases to trimming and J lost 4 bases, with 9 bases between them. The germline gives CDR1 MNHEY, CDR2 SVGAGI. The CDR3 region is CASSYRGGNQPQHF. The CDR3 region has the DNA TGTGCCAGCAGTTACAGGGGGGGGAATCAGCCCCAGCATTTT.

About this clone: In the same sample, other DNA sequences code for this CDR3. The chain combines TRBV2 with TRBJ1-5; D possibly corresponds to TRBD1 (6 bases). CDR1 is SNHLY and CDR2 is FYNNEI in the germline V gene. The CDR3 is 15 residues long. Trimming shortened V by 5 bases and J by 6 bases, and 17 bases separated the two germline ends. The CDR3 DNA reads as TGTGCCAGCAGTCCCACAGGGTCGGGCGGTCAGCCCCAGCATTTT. It encodes CASSPTGSGGQPQHF. Filled out from reference TRBV2 and TRBJ1-5, the complete variable domain reads EPEVTQTPSHQVTQMGQEVILRCVPISNHLYFYWYRQILGQKVEFLVSFYNNEISEKSEIFDDQFSVERPDGSNFTLKIRSTKLEDSAMYFCASSPTGSGGQPQHFGDGTRLSIL.